These T cell receptor beta chains were read from a single sample in a study of OX40 agonist ivuxolimab in advanced cancers. Clones were sequenced by immunoSEQ multiplex PCR, and TCRdb holds only the in-frame ones, with some missing. The data hold 60,000 to 85,000 clones, with about 80% observed a single time. This material consisted of CD4+ or CD8+ T cells sorted from blood, taken in a trial of the OX40 agonist ivuxolimab. The receptors were sampled from an adult with an advanced solid tumor such as melanoma, head and neck, liver or kidney cancer. Both conserved end residues are part of each CDR3. D genes are given only for firm matches. A clone size is listed for some rows: how often the clone was seen (once, few, many), or a class if it is expanded.

NA,TRBV5-6,NA,TRBJ2-5,15,TGTGCCAGCAGCCCCTTGGAGGGGGGGCCGGGGACCCAGTACTTC,CASSPLEGGPGTQYF
NA,TRBV11-3,NA,TRBJ2-5,16,TGTGCCAGCAGCTCGGGGGCGCGGGGAGGTGGGGAGACCCAGTACTTC,CASSSGARGGGETQYF
NA,TRBV9,NA,TRBJ2-1,15,TGTGCCAGCAGCGTAGGGGTAGGGGGGTTCAATGAGCAGTTCTTC,CASSVGVGGFNEQFF
NA,TRBV25-1,NA,TRBJ1-1,14,TGTGCCAGCAGTGAATCGGGGAGCTACACTGAAGCTTTCTTT,CASSESGSYTEAFF
TRBD1,TRBV18,NA,TRBJ2-4,15,TGTGCCAGCTCCCCGACAGGGCTAGCCAAAAACATTCAGTACTTC,CASSPTGLAKNIQYF
TRBD1,TRBV13,NA,TRBJ1-6,16,TGTGCCAGCAGCTTAGGAGGGACAGGGGCGTACTCACCCCTCCACTTT,CASSLGGTGAYSPLHF
NA,TRBV10-3,NA,TRBJ2-2,16,TGTGCCATCAGTGAGTCTGGGACACTAAACACCGGGGAGCTGTTTTTT,CAISESGTLNTGELFF
TRBD1,TRBV19,NA,TRBJ1-5,13,TGTGCCAGTAGTGCGGCAGGGGGACAGCCCCAGCATTTT,CASSAAGGQPQHF
NA,TRBV5-4,NA,TRBJ2-5,13,TGTGCCAGCAGCTTGGCCTTCGGAGAGACCCAGTACTTC,CASSLAFGETQYF
NA,TRBV15,NA,TRBJ2-5,15,TGTGCCACCAGCAGAGAAGAACGGGACTTAGAGACCCAGTACTTC,CATSREERDLETQYF
NA,TRBV5-6,few,TRBJ1-4,15,TGTGCCAGCAGCCCCACCGGGCCAGGGGTAGGGGAACTGTTTTTT,CASSPTGPGVGELFF
NA,TRBV28,NA,TRBJ1-1,15,TGTGCCAGCAGTTTGTGGGGGGCCGTGAACACTGAAGCTTTCTTT,CASSLWGAVNTEAFF
TRBD1,TRBV7-9,NA,TRBJ2-1,15,TGTGCCAGCAGCGCCGGACAGGGGGCGATCGATGAGCAGTTCTTC,CASSAGQGAIDEQFF
NA,TRBV19,NA,TRBJ2-1,14,TGTGCCAGTAGCGGATCAAGCTCCTACAATGAGCAGTTCTTC,CASSGSSSYNEQFF
NA,TRBV11-2,once,TRBJ1-2,15,TGTGCCAGCAGCTTAGTTCTCCGGGGTTACTATGGCTACACCTTC,CASSLVLRGYYGYTF
TRBD1,TRBV11-2,NA,TRBJ1-1,14,TGTGCCAGCAGCCTGAGACGGGACAGTCAAGAAGCTTTCTTT,CASSLRRDSQEAFF
NA,TRBV4-2,NA,TRBJ2-1,14,TGTGCCAGCAGCGGTGGGGGGGCAGATAATGAGCAGTTCTTC,CASSGGGADNEQFF
NA,TRBV5-4,NA,TRBJ2-1,13,TGTGCCAGCAGCATGCCCAACAGGCATGAGCAGTTCTTC,CASSMPNRHEQFF
TRBD1,TRBV18,NA,TRBJ1-4,15,TGTGCCAGCTCAACTCGGACAGGGCTTAATGAAAAACTGTTTTTT,CASSTRTGLNEKLFF
NA,TRBV19,few,TRBJ2-2,12,TGTGCCAGTAGTTACCTCACCGGGGAGCTGTTTTTT,CASSYLTGELFF
TRBD2,TRBV28,once,TRBJ2-2,18,TGTGCCAGCAGTTCCTCCTGGAGCGGGGGCCGAAACACCGGGGAGCTGTTTTTT,CASSSSWSGGRNTGELFF
TRBD1,TRBV28,NA,TRBJ1-6,13,TGTGCCAGCAGCAACCCCCCCCGGGACAGTCCCCTGTGG,CASSNPPRDSPLW
NA,TRBV5-4,few,TRBJ2-7,17,TGTGCCAGCAGCTTGGAGCCCCATAAACTAAGGACCTACGAGCAGTACTTC,CASSLEPHKLRTYEQYF
NA,TRBV23-1,NA,TRBJ2-2,15,TGCGCCAGCAGTGGGGGGGCCCCGAACACCGGGGAGCTGTTTTTT,CASSGGAPNTGELFF
TRBD1,TRBV30,NA,TRBJ2-4,14,TGTGCCTGGAGTGACGACAGGGCAGGGAACATTCAGTACTTC,CAWSDDRAGNIQYF
TRBD2,TRBV4-1,NA,TRBJ2-1,19,TGCGCCAGCAGCCGCCACGGGACTAGCGGGGGGAGCTCCTACAATGAGCAGTTCTTC,CASSRHGTSGGSSYNEQFF
TRBD1,TRBV29-1,NA,TRBJ1-3,14,TGCAGCGTTGGGGACAGGTTGGGAGGAAACACCATATATTTT,CSVGDRLGGNTIYF
NA,TRBV27,few,TRBJ1-6,13,TGTGCCAGCAGTAGCCTCGGGGGAACACCCCTCCACTTT,CASSSLGGTPLHF
NA,TRBV5-1,NA,TRBJ2-3,10,TGCGCCAGCCCCTTCGATACGCAGTATTTT,CASPFDTQYF
TRBD1,TRBV11-3,NA,TRBJ1-6,14,TGTGCCAGCAGCTTTACAGGGGGAAATTCACCCCTCCACTTT,CASSFTGGNSPLHF
TRBD1,TRBV11-2,once,TRBJ2-7,12,TGTGCCAGCAGCTTGACAGGGACCGAGCAGTACTTC,CASSLTGTEQYF